Sequencing of this TCR beta chain was carried out in a study of blood T cells in healthy people across ages. With a J-beta primer mix and a sample-barcoded 5' primer, a second PCR ran roughly 6 to 12 cycles. TCRdb independently ran MiXCR on the 5' RACE reads; one entry per CDR3 protein. This sample has hundreds of thousands of distinct CDR3 sequences, with 25% to 30% found just once. Aged roughly 6 to 95, donors were systemically healthy Caucasians from Russia. Each donor's blood draw was roughly 9.5 milliliters of peripheral blood. The same data also contributed to another study, on T cells of mothers and their children.

Sequenced sample: blood. The TCR comes from a boy under 18 in good health.

The CDR3 protein is CASATGDGETQYF. The CDR3 DNA follows: TGTGCCAGTGCGACCGGGGACGGAGAGACCCAGTACTTC. The gene calls are TRBV6-6 and TRBJ2-5; either TRBD1 or TRBD2 may supply D (5 bases each). Germline V gene lookup returns CDR1 MNHNY and CDR2 SVGAGI (reference sequence). The V end was cut by 9 bases, the J end by 4 bases, with 15 bases between. This CDR3 spans 13 amino acids.